These T cell receptor beta chains were read from a single sample in a study of blood T cell repertoires in COVID-19. Data came from immunoSEQ multiplex PCR; TCRdb stores just in-frame clones and leaves some out. The sample has over 130,000 clones, 60% to 80% seen once; the top ten hold 2.5% to 3%. What was sequenced was PBMCs or T cells enriched from blood (not recorded which). All receptors come from a woman aged 45-60 years who had recovered from COVID-19. Both conserved end residues are part of each CDR3. D genes are given only for firm matches. Clone size is given for some rows only: seen once, a few or many times, or a class if the clone is expanded.

J gene	clone size	D gene	V gene	CDR3 protein	CDR3 DNA
TRBJ2-6	NA	NA	TRBV7-3	CASSLQGNSGANVLTF	TGTGCCAGCAGCCTACAGGGTAACTCTGGGGCCAACGTCCTGACTTTC
TRBJ1-6	once	TRBD1	TRBV28	CASSRTGDLSPLHF	TGTGCCAGCAGCCGCACAGGGGATCTTTCACCCCTCCACTTT
TRBJ2-1	NA	NA	TRBV2	CASSARTVEFF	TGTGCCAGCAGTGCCCGGACAGTAGAGTTCTTC
TRBJ1-5	once	TRBD1	TRBV4-1	CASSHTTARGHGQPQHF	TGCGCCAGCAGCCATACTACCGCCAGGGGGCACGGTCAGCCCCAGCATTTT
TRBJ2-7	NA	TRBD2	TRBV13	CASSLGLAGGFYEQYF	TGTGCCAGCAGCTTAGGACTAGCGGGAGGGTTCTACGAGCAGTACTTC
TRBJ1-1	NA	NA	TRBV19	CASSSRQLDLNTEAFF	TGTGCCAGTAGTTCTAGACAGTTAGATTTGAACACTGAAGCTTTCTTT
TRBJ2-5	NA	NA	TRBV7-3	CASSLPFAETQYF	TGTGCCAGCAGCTTACCGTTTGCGGAGACCCAGTACTTC
TRBJ2-1	NA	TRBD2	TRBV6-5	CASSPSGRDNEQFF	TGTGCCAGCAGTCCTAGCGGGAGGGACAATGAGCAGTTCTTC
TRBJ2-7	NA	TRBD2	TRBV5-4	CASSSGTSGSVGEQYF	TGTGCCAGCAGCTCAGGGACTAGCGGGAGTGTGGGCGAGCAGTACTTC
TRBJ1-1	NA	NA	TRBV11-2	CASSLEPQGITEAFF	TGTGCCAGCAGCTTAGAGCCACAGGGAATCACTGAAGCTTTCTTT
TRBJ1-1	NA	TRBD1	TRBV7-9	CASSVHVTGVFF	TGTGCCAGCAGCGTCCATGTGACAGGGGTTTTCTTT
TRBJ1-2	NA	NA	TRBV5-1	CASSSGQKGHGYTF	TGCGCCAGCAGCTCTGGACAGAAAGGGCATGGCTACACCTTC
TRBJ2-2	NA	TRBD1	TRBV7-3	CASSSGTGANTGELFF	TGTGCCAGCAGCTCCGGGACAGGGGCGAACACCGGGGAGCTGTTTTTT
TRBJ1-1	NA	NA	TRBV28	CASSLPDKNTEAFF	TGTGCCAGCAGTTTGCCCGACAAGAACACTGAAGCTTTCTTT
TRBJ1-1	NA	TRBD1	TRBV6-5	CASRTGGEAFF	TGTGCCAGCAGAACAGGGGGTGAAGCTTTCTTT
TRBJ1-1	NA	NA	TRBV15	CATSRGGLANTEAFF	TGTGCCACCAGCAGAGGTGGCTTGGCGAACACTGAAGCTTTCTTT
TRBJ2-1	NA	NA	TRBV3-1/TRBV3-2	CASSSPPNEQFF	TGTGCCAGCAGCTCCCCCCCGAATGAGCAGTTCTTC
TRBJ2-7	NA	TRBD1	TRBV10-3	CAIKGQSPEQYF	TGTGCCATCAAGGGACAGTCCCCCGAGCAGTACTTC
TRBJ2-7	NA	TRBD1	TRBV4-2	CASSQDTGQIREQYF	TGTGCCAGCAGCCAAGATACGGGACAGATTCGCGAGCAGTACTTC
TRBJ2-7	NA	TRBD1	TRBV6-5	CASRGTVISYEQYF	TGTGCCAGCAGGGGGACAGTTATATCCTACGAGCAGTACTTC
TRBJ2-7	NA	NA	TRBV5-4	CASSPSGIRYEQYF	TGTGCCAGCAGCCCCTCAGGGATCCGGTACGAGCAGTACTTC
TRBJ2-7	NA	TRBD2	TRBV11-3	CASSLESSGGLSYEQYF	TGTGCCAGCAGCCTAGAATCTAGCGGGGGGCTATCCTACGAGCAGTACTTC
TRBJ1-2	NA	NA	TRBV6-5	CASSYDSHPYGYTF	TGTGCCAGCAGTTACGACAGCCATCCCTATGGCTACACCTTC
TRBJ2-5	NA	NA	TRBV9	CASSARSAGQLVETQYF	TGTGCCAGCAGCGCCCGTTCCGCAGGCCAATTAGTGGAGACCCAGTACTTC
TRBJ2-7	NA	TRBD1	TRBV2	CASTWTGGNYEQYF	TGTGCCAGCACCTGGACAGGGGGAAACTACGAGCAGTACTTC
TRBJ1-1	NA	NA	TRBV29-1	CSAAFLAENTEAFF	TGCAGCGCGGCCTTTTTGGCCGAGAACACTGAAGCTTTCTTT
TRBJ1-4	NA	TRBD1	TRBV7-6	CASSLKGAGANEKLFF	TGTGCCAGCAGCCTCAAGGGGGCCGGGGCGAATGAAAAACTGTTTTTT
TRBJ2-5	NA	NA	TRBV5-1	CASSWGVDQETQYF	TGCGCCAGCAGCTGGGGAGTGGACCAAGAGACCCAGTACTTC
TRBJ1-6	NA	TRBD1	TRBV9	CASSVGQEDSSPLHF	TGTGCCAGCAGCGTCGGACAGGAAGATAGTTCACCCCTCCACTTT
TRBJ1-2	NA	NA	TRBV4-2	CASSQEERDTWYGYTF	TGTGCCAGCAGCCAAGAGGAAAGGGACACGTGGTATGGCTACACCTTC
TRBJ2-1	NA	NA	TRBV13	CASSTAGWDEQFF	TGTGCCAGCAGCACAGCGGGCTGGGATGAGCAGTTCTTC
TRBJ1-6	NA	NA	TRBV28	CASSLSRSAYNSPLHF	TGTGCCAGCAGTTTAAGCCGAAGCGCCTATAATTCACCCCTCCACTTT